This T cell receptor (beta chain) was sequenced during a study of T cell responses to AZD1222 COVID-19 vaccine (dated by TCRdb to about 2021). About the study as a whole: AZD1222 recipients whose second dose came at about 4 weeks and those whose second dose came at about 12 weeks were combined into one group, since spike-specific TCR depth and breadth did not differ between the two schedules. TCR sequencing was performed for 230 to 250 trial participants, of whom about 210 were given two doses of AZD1222 and roughly 25 were given two doses of MenACWY control vaccine. Trial participants were enrolled by age into subgroups of 18-55, 56-69 and 70-plus years, and approximately 150, 30 and 60 TCR-sequenced participants, respectively, were included in these subgroups. The paper as a whole reports these results and caveats: Participants were mostly white British, with more females than males. The authors suggested clonal diversity may have been underestimated. Vaccine-associated CD4 TCRs spanned the whole spike protein, with dominant responses in regions 160-218 and 743-854. Epitopes outside the regions mutated in the B.1.351 and B.1.1.7 variants were reportedly recognized by nearly half of the unique spike-specific TCRs. The 56-69-year group was small, and its depth increase did not reach significance, likely because of low power. Conclusions about previously exposed vaccinees are limited, since just six AZD1222 recipients were seropositive for SARS-CoV-2 at baseline. No day 14 peak-response samples were available, so repertoires were characterized only after the peak T cell response. Spike-specific TCR breadth and depth rose significantly after two AZD1222 doses compared with day 0 and with MenACWY recipients.

The CDR3 regions of human TCRbeta chains were analyzed by immunosequencing. The original pipeline was this. TCRs in the repertoires were matched against a reference library of SARS-CoV-2-specific TCRs that had been generated with the MIRA antigen-specificity platform. Breadth was defined as the fraction of unique TCRs that were SARS-CoV-2-associated, and depth was defined as the fraction of total T cells that were SARS-CoV-2-associated. Each spike-specific TCR was assigned to its reactive spike region and to a CD4 or CD8 class using the MIRA data. Log10-transformed breadth and depth values were compared by one-way ANOVA with Sidak's multiple comparisons tests. TCRdb took this table from immuneACCESS and kept in-frame rearrangements with V and J called. Such tables lack part of the clones; where checked against another copy, unresolved V genes explain under half of the gap, and the rest is unexplained. V, J and clone size are those of that table, while D and trimming were read from the DNA. The table for this sample lists some 89,000 clones; about nine tenths of them were counted only once. The ten largest clones represent around 2.8% of the sample.

A remark on this clone: Its target antigen remains unknown. The input lacks base qualities; no much larger clone sits a single base away.

The time point label, as the study defines it: baseline before first vaccination. Vaccinee samples came from UK trials COV001 and COV002, including a single-blind randomized controlled phase 2/3 trial of AZD1222 (ChAdOx1 nCoV-19) in healthy adults. Trial participant PBMC samples were collected at day 0 and day 28 after the second dose for TCRbeta chain sequencing. Sequencing was performed on peripheral blood, taken on day 0 of AZD1222 vaccination. The sequence was obtained from an adult in good health.

The CDR3 in this case is CASSHRQGANTEAFF. The nucleotide sequence reads TGCGCCAGCAGCCACAGACAGGGGGCTAACACTGAAGCTTTCTTT. The rearranged chain carries TRBV4-1 and TRBJ1-1; 10 middle bases align to TRBD1. The CDR3, cysteine through phenylalanine, is 15 amino acids long. Just the 45-base CDR3 DNA is kept, in frame starting at base 1. For this chain, trimming is 3 bases at the V end and 2 bases at the J end, and the number of junction bases without a gene match is 3. CDR1 and CDR2 are read off the germline V gene as MGHRA and YSYEKL.